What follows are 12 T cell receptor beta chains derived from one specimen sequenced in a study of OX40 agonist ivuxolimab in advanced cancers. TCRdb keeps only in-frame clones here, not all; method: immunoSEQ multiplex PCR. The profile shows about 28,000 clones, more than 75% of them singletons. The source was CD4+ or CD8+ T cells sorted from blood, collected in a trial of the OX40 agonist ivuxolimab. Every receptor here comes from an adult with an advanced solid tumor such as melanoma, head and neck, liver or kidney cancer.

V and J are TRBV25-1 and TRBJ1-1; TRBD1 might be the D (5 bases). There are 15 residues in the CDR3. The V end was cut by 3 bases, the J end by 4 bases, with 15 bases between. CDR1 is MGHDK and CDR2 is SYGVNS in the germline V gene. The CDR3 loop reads CASSDTSWGSTEAFF. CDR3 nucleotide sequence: TGTGCCAGCAGTGACACCTCGTGGGGGAGCACTGAAGCTTTCTTT.

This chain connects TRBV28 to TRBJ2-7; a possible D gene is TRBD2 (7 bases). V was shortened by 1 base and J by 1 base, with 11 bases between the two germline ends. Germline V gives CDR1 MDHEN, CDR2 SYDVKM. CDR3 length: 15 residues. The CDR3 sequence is CASSLFGGTSYEQYF. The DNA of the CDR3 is TGTGCCAGCAGTTTATTCGGGGGGACATCCTACGAGCAGTACTTC.

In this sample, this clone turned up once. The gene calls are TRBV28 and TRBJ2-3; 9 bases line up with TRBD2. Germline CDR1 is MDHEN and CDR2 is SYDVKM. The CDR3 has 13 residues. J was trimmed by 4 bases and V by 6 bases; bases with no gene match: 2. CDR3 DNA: TGTGCCAGCAGCCGCGGGAGGGCAGATACGCAGTATTTT. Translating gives CASSRGRADTQYF.

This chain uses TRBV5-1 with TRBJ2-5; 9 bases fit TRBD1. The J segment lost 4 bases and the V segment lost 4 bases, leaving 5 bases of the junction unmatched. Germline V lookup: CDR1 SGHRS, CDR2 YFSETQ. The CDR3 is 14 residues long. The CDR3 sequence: CASSEGQGTETQYF. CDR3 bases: TGCGCCAGCAGCGAGGGACAGGGTACAGAGACCCAGTACTTC.

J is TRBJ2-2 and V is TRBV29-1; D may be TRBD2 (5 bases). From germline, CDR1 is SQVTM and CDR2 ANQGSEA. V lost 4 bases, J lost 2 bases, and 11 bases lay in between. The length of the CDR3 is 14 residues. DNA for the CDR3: TGCAGCGTTGGTGGGAGCGTTAACACCGGGGAGCTGTTTTTT. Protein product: CSVGGSVNTGELFF.

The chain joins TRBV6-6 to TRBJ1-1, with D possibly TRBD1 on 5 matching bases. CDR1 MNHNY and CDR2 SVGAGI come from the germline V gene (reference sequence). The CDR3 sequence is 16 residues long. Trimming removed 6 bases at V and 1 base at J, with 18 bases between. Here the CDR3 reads CASSPRRLRGNTEAFF. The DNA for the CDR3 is TGTGCCAGCAGCCCCAGACGTCTGAGGGGGAACACTGAAGCTTTCTTT.

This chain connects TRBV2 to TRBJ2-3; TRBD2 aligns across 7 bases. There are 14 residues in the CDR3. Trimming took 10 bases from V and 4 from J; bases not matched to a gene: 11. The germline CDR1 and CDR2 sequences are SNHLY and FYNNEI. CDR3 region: CATDGGRAADTQYF. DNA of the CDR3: TGTGCCACTGACGGGGGGAGGGCGGCAGATACGCAGTATTTT.

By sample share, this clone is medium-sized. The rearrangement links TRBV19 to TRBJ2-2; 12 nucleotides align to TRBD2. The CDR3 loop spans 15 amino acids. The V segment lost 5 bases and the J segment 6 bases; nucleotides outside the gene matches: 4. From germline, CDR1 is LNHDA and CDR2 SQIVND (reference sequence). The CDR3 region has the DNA TGTGCCAGTAGTCCCCTAGCGGGAGGGCCCGGGGAGCTGTTTTTT. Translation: CASSPLAGGPGELFF.

For the CDR3, the DNA is TGTGCCTCCAGCCAGGGCCTAGCGGGAGTCTACGAGCAGTACTTC. It encodes CASSQGLAGVYEQYF. J is TRBJ2-7 and V is TRBV7-9, with 10 bases matching TRBD2. This CDR3 is built from 15 residues. Germline-derived CDR1 and CDR2 are SEHNR and FQNEAQ (reference sequence). J lost 3 bases, V lost 11 bases, and 13 bases had no gene match.

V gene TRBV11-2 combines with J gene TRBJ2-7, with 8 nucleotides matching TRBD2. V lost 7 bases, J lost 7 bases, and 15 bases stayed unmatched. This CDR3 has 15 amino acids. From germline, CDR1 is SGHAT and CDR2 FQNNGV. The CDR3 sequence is CASTAVGGEALEQYF. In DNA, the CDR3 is TGTGCCAGCACCGCCGTCGGGGGGGAAGCCCTGGAGCAGTACTTC.

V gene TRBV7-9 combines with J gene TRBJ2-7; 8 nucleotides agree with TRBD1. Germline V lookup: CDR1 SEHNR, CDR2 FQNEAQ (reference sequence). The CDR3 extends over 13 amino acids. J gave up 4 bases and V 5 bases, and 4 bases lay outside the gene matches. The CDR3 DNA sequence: TGTGCCAGCAGCCCAGACAGGGGTTACGAGCAGTACTTC. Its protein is CASSPDRGYEQYF.

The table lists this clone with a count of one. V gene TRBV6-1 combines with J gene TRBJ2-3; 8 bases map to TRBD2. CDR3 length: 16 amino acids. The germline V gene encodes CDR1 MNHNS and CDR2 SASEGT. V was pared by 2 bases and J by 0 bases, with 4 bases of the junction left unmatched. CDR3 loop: CASSEFASGSTDTQYF. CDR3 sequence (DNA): TGTGCCAGCAGTGAATTTGCTAGCGGGAGCACAGATACGCAGTATTTT.